This T cell receptor beta chain was recorded in a study of blood T cell repertoires in COVID-19. The overall study: Collection of acute and convalescent COVID-19 samples took place in the United States, Italy and Spain.

V lost 0 bases, J lost 6 bases, and 11 bases lay in between. CDR3 size: 14 residues. Germline V gene sequence: CDR1 MNHEY, CDR2 SMNVEV (reference sequence). During active infection, Seattle patients enrolled and were then monitored through disease. TCRdb's table, derived via immunoSEQ multiplex PCR, lists solely in-frame clones and lacks some. Of approximately 200,000 clones listed, roughly 92% are singletons. The sequence was obtained from a young man with COVID-19, enrolled during active disease. The material sequenced was peripheral blood. V usage is TRBV27 and J usage is TRBJ1-1; D remains unclear. CDR3 nucleotides: TGTGCCAGCAGTTTATCTTACTCCCCCGCTGAAGCTTTCTTT. As protein: CASSLSYSPAEAFF.